The rows below give T cell receptor beta chains drawn from one sample of a study of T cells in Graves' hyperthyroidism and ophthalmopathy. TCRdb itself ran the multiplex PCR reads through MiXCR, one entry per CDR3 protein. Among roughly 380,000 distinct CDR3 sequences listed, about 18% were seen once. Sequencing used blood. Receptors originate from a woman aged 18-29 years with Graves' hyperthyroidism. The CDR3 runs from the conserved cysteine through the conserved F or W. D genes are given only for firm matches. Part of the rows lack a size; the others show once, few, many or a class for expanded clones.

TGTGCCAGCAGCGTAGCGGGGCGGGGGGTCTTGGAGACCCAGTACTTC | CASSVAGRGVLETQYF | many | TRBJ2-5 | TRBV9 | TRBD2
TGTGCCAGCAGTCTACTAGTACTCGCCGGGGATACGCAGTATTTT | CASSLLVLAGDTQYF | . | TRBJ2-3 | TRBV12-3/TRBV12-4 | .
TGTGCCAGCAGACACGGGAATCCGGGTCAGCCCCAGCATTTT | CASRHGNPGQPQHF | . | TRBJ1-5 | TRBV6-2/TRBV6-3 | .
TGTGCCAGCAGCCACTTGACAGGGGGCAGGACAGAGACCCAGTACTTC | CASSHLTGGRTETQYF | many | TRBJ2-5 | TRBV11-2 | TRBD1
TGCAGTGCTAGAACGGGACAGGGGCAAGAGACCCAGTACTTC | CSARTGQGQETQYF | many | TRBJ2-5 | TRBV20-1 | TRBD1
TGTGCCAGCAGTGAAGCACCTTGGGGCACTGAAGCTTTCTTT | CASSEAPWGTEAFF | . | TRBJ1-1 | TRBV6-1 | .
TGTGCCATCAGTGGAGGGAATACCGGGACAGGGGACGAGCAGTACTTC | CAISGGNTGTGDEQYF | . | TRBJ2-7 | TRBV10-3 | TRBD1
TGTGCCAGCAGTACCCTCCGGGACAGGGATGGCTACACCTTC | CASSTLRDRDGYTF | many | TRBJ1-2 | TRBV6-2/TRBV6-3 | TRBD1
TGCAGTGCTAGAGACCCCTGGAGATCAACCCCCTACGAGCAGTACTTC | CSARDPWRSTPYEQYF | many | TRBJ2-7 | TRBV20-1 | .
TGCAGTGCTAGAGGTTTGGGGGGAGGAGTCAGGTACTTC | CSARGLGGGVRYF | . | TRBJ2-7 | TRBV20-1 | .
TGTGCCAGCTTAGAACGGGGTGATCAGCCCCAGCATTTT | CASLERGDQPQHF | many | TRBJ1-5 | TRBV6-1 | .
TGTGCCACCAGCAGAAAGACACATTGGAATCAGCCCCAGCATTTT | CATSRKTHWNQPQHF | many | TRBJ1-5 | TRBV15 | .
TGTGCCTGGAGTGGTGAGAGACGACTTTCCTACGAGCAGTACTTC | CAWSGERRLSYEQYF | few | TRBJ2-7 | TRBV30 | .
TGTGCCAGCAGCGCGTTTTTGGGTACCCAGTACTTC | CASSAFLGTQYF | . | TRBJ2-5 | TRBV9 | .
TGTGCCAGCAGTTCGGTGGTGGGCGAGCAGTACTTC | CASSSVVGEQYF | many | TRBJ2-7 | TRBV12-3/TRBV12-4 | .
TGTGCCAGCAGTTACATTGACACTGAAGCTTTCTTT | CASSYIDTEAFF | . | TRBJ1-1 | TRBV6-5 | .
TGTGCCAGCAGCTTAGTCTCGGGGCGGGATGGCTACACCTTC | CASSLVSGRDGYTF | many | TRBJ1-2 | TRBV7-9 | .
TGTGCCAGCAGTTTATCGGCGTTTGAGACCCAGTACTTC | CASSLSAFETQYF | . | TRBJ2-5 | TRBV27 | .
TGCAGTGCTAGAGATTATAGCGGCTACGAGCAGTACTTC | CSARDYSGYEQYF | many | TRBJ2-7 | TRBV20-1 | .
TGCAGTGCCGTACGATCGGGGGGTAACACCGGGGAGCTGTTTTTT | CSAVRSGGNTGELFF | few | TRBJ2-2 | TRBV20-1 | TRBD2
TGTGCCAGCAGTTCCGACACACCCGTCGAGCAGTACTTC | CASSSDTPVEQYF | . | TRBJ2-7 | TRBV28 | .
TGTGCCATCAGTGACGTTTCCGGGACAGGGGGCCGGGAGACCCAGTACTTC | CAISDVSGTGGRETQYF | . | TRBJ2-5 | TRBV10-3 | TRBD1
TGTGCCAGCACCCTAAAGGCGGGGGTATCCTCCTACGAGCAGTACTTC | CASTLKAGVSSYEQYF | many | TRBJ2-7 | TRBV6-5 | TRBD2
TGTGCCAGCAGCCAAGGGTCGGGGGCTCAGCCCCAGCATTTT | CASSQGSGAQPQHF | . | TRBJ1-5 | TRBV3-1 | .
TGCGCCAGCAGCCCCCTTTTCCCGGGACAGCGCTACGAGCAGTACTTC | CASSPLFPGQRYEQYF | many | TRBJ2-7 | TRBV5-1 | TRBD1
TGTGCTAGTGGTGCCCTCAGTCACGCATACTTC | CASGALSHAYF | . | TRBJ2-7 | TRBV12-5 | .
TGTGCCAGCAGCGACGGTGGGACAGACCAAGAGACCCAGTACTTC | CASSDGGTDQETQYF | . | TRBJ2-5 | TRBV3-1 | TRBD1
TGTGCCTGGAAGGAGGGGGCTTACGAGCAGTACTTC | CAWKEGAYEQYF | many | TRBJ2-7 | TRBV30 | .
TGTGCCAGCAGTTTAAACTGGGGTCAGCCCCAGCATTTT | CASSLNWGQPQHF | many | TRBJ1-5 | TRBV12-3/TRBV12-4 | .
TGCAGTGCTAGAGGGGGACAGGCCTACGAGCAGTACTTC | CSARGGQAYEQYF | many | TRBJ2-7 | TRBV20-1 | TRBD1
TGTGCCAGCAGTGTACTGGGCAATCAGCCCCAGCATTTT | CASSVLGNQPQHF | many | TRBJ1-5 | TRBV12-3/TRBV12-4 | .
TGTGCCAGCAGCCTCAGGGGCCCAGTGTTCCTCTCTGGAAACACCATATATTTT | CASSLRGPVFLSGNTIYF | many | TRBJ1-3 | TRBV6-2/TRBV6-3 | .
TGCAGTGCTCGAGGGGGCAGGGGATACACTGAAGCTTTCTTT | CSARGGRGYTEAFF | many | TRBJ1-1 | TRBV20-1 | TRBD1
TGTGCCAGTAGTATAAACTATGGCTACACCTTC | CASSINYGYTF | few | TRBJ1-2 | TRBV19 | .
TGTGCCAGCAGCTTAGAGACAGGCGGGAATCAGCCCCAGCATTTT | CASSLETGGNQPQHF | many | TRBJ1-5 | TRBV7-2 | .
TGTGCCAGCAGCCACGCGGGCGAGGGGGAGACCCAGTACTTC | CASSHAGEGETQYF | many | TRBJ2-5 | TRBV3-1 | .
TGTGCCAGCAGTGTCCGTGAGGCTAGCGGGGGTGCCAGGGAGACCCAGTACTTC | CASSVREASGGARETQYF | many | TRBJ2-5 | TRBV2 | TRBD2